This TCR beta chain is from a study of blood T cell repertoires in COVID-19. Overall study: COVID-19 samples, acute and convalescent, were from the United States, Italy and Spain.

V lost 5 bases, J lost 9 bases, and 3 bases stayed unmatched. The CDR3 loop spans 12 amino acids. The age range of participants was about 18 to 95 years, with residence in 20 to 25 US areas. Original handling: Estimated nucleated cell counts came from reference gene primer amplification. The table came from immunoSEQ multiplex PCR; TCRdb's copy has only in-frame clones and leaves some out. V and J calls and clone size are as listed in that table; D and trimming were resolved from the DNA. The sample lists 200,000 to 300,000 clones, around 89% seen once, with over 4% in the top ten. Input material: PBMCs or T cells enriched from blood (not recorded which). The J gene is TRBJ2-1, the V gene TRBV12-3 or TRBV12-4; 8 positions match TRBD1. The clonotype originates from a woman aged 25 to 39 who had recovered from COVID-19. DNA for the CDR3: TGTGCCAGCAGTCAGACAGGGGTTGAGCAGTTCTTC. Its protein product is CASSQTGVEQFF.